This is a list of T cell receptor beta chains from one sample in a study of beta chain features in type 1 diabetes. This table comes from immunoSEQ multiplex PCR, and its TCRdb copy is limited to in-frame clones, with some not included. Of hundreds of thousands of clones listed, 13% were seen once; the top ten hold less than 0.025%. The source material was naive CD4+ T cells from blood. The source of these receptors is a man aged 18 to 30 with type 1 diabetes. Both conserved end residues are part of each CDR3. A D gene is named only where the DNA matches it firmly. A row's size may be missing; if present it is once, few, many or a size class.

.,TRBJ1-5,.,TRBV29-1,CSVEGADQPQHF,TGCAGCGTTGAAGGAGCGGATCAGCCCCAGCATTTT
few,TRBJ2-7,.,TRBV5-6,CASSLGASGTDRYEQYF,TGTGCCAGCAGCTTGGGGGCCTCCGGGACCGACCGCTACGAGCAGTACTTC
.,TRBJ2-1,TRBD1,TRBV19,CASSIETGFSPYNEQFF,TGTGCCAGTAGTATAGAGACAGGGTTCAGCCCCTACAATGAGCAGTTCTTC
.,TRBJ1-1,TRBD1,TRBV19,CASSRTGMNTEAFF,TGTGCCAGTAGTCGGACAGGGATGAACACTGAAGCTTTCTTT
many,TRBJ1-1,.,TRBV18,CASSPGNTEAFF,TGTGCCAGCTCACCAGGGAACACTGAAGCTTTCTTT
.,TRBJ2-1,TRBD2,TRBV2,CASTLLAGAAREQFF,TGTGCCAGCACTTTACTAGCGGGGGCCGCTCGGGAGCAGTTCTTC
.,TRBJ2-3,.,TRBV2,CASSEAGQQRTDTQYF,TGTGCCAGCAGTGAAGCAGGACAGCAACGCACAGATACGCAGTATTTT
.,TRBJ2-7,TRBD2,TRBV2,CASSVEAGNYEQYF,TGTGCCAGCAGCGTCGAAGCGGGGAACTACGAGCAGTACTTC
.,TRBJ2-3,.,TRBV7-9,CASSLGASTDTQYF,TGTGCCAGCAGCTTGGGTGCTAGCACAGATACGCAGTATTTT
.,TRBJ2-7,TRBD1,TRBV7-2,CASSRRDSNTYEQYF,TGTGCCAGCAGCCGCAGGGACAGTAATACCTACGAGCAGTACTTC
few,TRBJ1-4,.,TRBV5-4,CASSLQGPTSNEKLFF,TGTGCCAGCAGCTTGCAGGGACCAACCTCTAATGAAAAACTGTTTTTT
.,TRBJ2-3,TRBD1,TRBV7-9,CASSLVPGQGSTDTQYF,TGTGCCAGCAGCTTAGTTCCGGGACAGGGAAGCACAGATACGCAGTATTTT
.,TRBJ2-7,.,TRBV10-3,CAISVGYEQYF,TGTGCCATCAGTGTCGGCTACGAGCAGTACTTC
few,TRBJ2-7,.,TRBV7-9,CASSPLPRRRSSYEQYF,TGTGCCAGCAGCCCCCTGCCACGCAGGCGGAGCTCCTACGAGCAGTACTTC
few,TRBJ2-7,TRBD1,TRBV29-1,CSVLGQGPPYEQYF,TGCAGCGTTCTGGGACAGGGACCCCCCTACGAGCAGTACTTC
few,TRBJ2-7,.,TRBV9,CASSVGVSNPDEQYF,TGTGCCAGCAGCGTAGGGGTCTCAAATCCCGACGAGCAGTACTTC
.,TRBJ1-5,TRBD1,TRBV10-3,CAISTGGLDQPQHF,TGTGCCATCAGCACAGGGGGCTTGGATCAGCCCCAGCATTTT
few,TRBJ2-5,.,TRBV14,CASSPTVPGTQYF,TGTGCCAGCAGCCCCACGGTGCCGGGTACCCAGTACTTC
.,TRBJ2-7,.,TRBV7-9,CASSSAGTRAYEQYF,TGTGCCAGCAGCTCAGCCGGGACCAGAGCCTACGAGCAGTACTTC
.,TRBJ2-7,.,TRBV2,CASSRNPYEQYF,TGTGCCAGCAGTCGGAACCCCTACGAGCAGTACTTC
.,TRBJ1-6,.,TRBV6-5,CASSYGNNSPLHF,TGTGCCAGCAGTTACGGAAATAATTCACCCCTCCACTTT
few,TRBJ2-4,TRBD2,TRBV7-6,CASSLSAAGGNIQYF,TGTGCCAGCAGTCTTAGCGCAGCGGGGGGTAACATTCAGTACTTC
.,TRBJ2-5,.,TRBV19,CASTLKGLARQETQYF,TGTGCCAGTACCCTAAAAGGGCTAGCGCGTCAAGAGACCCAGTACTTC
.,TRBJ2-7,.,TRBV27,CASSLTQGGVGYEQYF,TGTGCCAGCAGTTTAACTCAGGGTGGGGTAGGCTACGAGCAGTACTTC
few,TRBJ2-3,TRBD1,TRBV30,CARTGGNTDTQYF,TGTGCCCGAACAGGGGGCAACACAGATACGCAGTATTTT
.,TRBJ2-7,.,TRBV6-1,CASGGPLGHEQYF,TGTGCCAGCGGGGGGCCCTTAGGCCACGAGCAGTACTTC
.,TRBJ1-2,.,TRBV7-9,CASSLSSYGYTF,TGTGCCAGCAGCCTCAGTAGCTATGGCTACACCTTC
few,TRBJ2-7,TRBD1,TRBV2,CASSEEAPQGAREQYF,TGTGCCAGCAGTGAAGAGGCCCCACAGGGGGCGAGAGAGCAGTACTTC
once,TRBJ2-7,.,TRBV5-8,CASSAQGRGTYEQYF,TGTGCCAGCAGCGCACAGGGAAGGGGGACCTACGAGCAGTACTTC
few,TRBJ2-1,TRBD1,TRBV5-4,CASSPGQSYNEQFF,TGTGCCAGCAGCCCGGGACAGTCCTACAATGAGCAGTTCTTC
.,TRBJ1-4,TRBD1,TRBV2,CASSGTGGNEKLFF,TGTGCCAGCAGTGGGACAGGGGGAAATGAAAAACTGTTTTTT
few,TRBJ2-7,TRBD1,TRBV10-3,CATLPRRDSEQYF,TGTGCCACCCTTCCCCGCCGGGACAGCGAGCAGTACTTC
few,TRBJ2-3,.,TRBV30,CAWTEGATDTQYF,TGTGCCTGGACGGAGGGGGCAACAGATACGCAGTATTTT
.,TRBJ2-3,.,TRBV11-3,CASSYGGSTDTQYF,TGTGCCAGCAGCTACGGGGGTAGCACAGATACGCAGTATTTT
few,TRBJ2-3,.,TRBV19,CASRRFGAGTDTQYF,.
.,TRBJ2-5,.,TRBV11-2,CASSLVHQLGTQYF,TGTGCCAGCAGCTTAGTGCATCAACTAGGGACCCAGTACTTC
few,TRBJ1-6,.,TRBV4-1,CASSRTQGISYNSPLHF,TGCGCCAGCAGCCGTACTCAGGGGATATCCTATAATTCACCCCTCCACTTT
few,TRBJ1-1,.,TRBV29-1,CSVGPRVRVSLNTEAFF,TGCAGCGTTGGTCCGAGGGTGAGGGTTAGTTTGAACACTGAAGCTTTCTTT
.,TRBJ2-7,.,TRBV18,CASSREAGESEQYF,TGTGCCAGCTCACGGGAGGCAGGGGAGTCGGAGCAGTACTTC
.,TRBJ1-5,.,TRBV9,CASSAETGWNQPQHF,TGTGCCAGCAGCGCAGAGACAGGTTGGAATCAGCCCCAGCATTTT
.,TRBJ2-3,.,TRBV12-5,CASGLGVGPTDTQYF,TGTGCTAGTGGTTTGGGGGTTGGACCTACAGATACGCAGTATTTT
.,TRBJ2-5,.,TRBV6-5,CASRPQGETQYF,TGTGCCAGCAGGCCCCAAGGGGAGACCCAGTACTTC
few,TRBJ2-1,TRBD2,TRBV15,CATSRDPAGGREQFF,TGTGCCACCAGCAGAGATCCAGCGGGGGGACGTGAGCAGTTCTTC
.,TRBJ2-1,.,TRBV6-5,CASSPQGRYNEQFF,TGTGCCAGCAGCCCTCAGGGTCGATACAATGAGCAGTTCTTC
few,TRBJ2-6,.,TRBV28,CATYHGANVLTF,TGTGCCACCTACCATGGGGCCAACGTCCTGACTTTC
few,TRBJ2-7,TRBD1,TRBV7-2,CASRQTGHYEQYF,TGTGCCAGCAGGCAGACAGGGCACTACGAGCAGTACTTC
.,TRBJ2-5,.,TRBV6-1,CASSEVRTQAETQYF,TGTGCCAGCAGTGAAGTAAGGACGCAGGCCGAGACCCAGTACTTC
.,TRBJ2-7,.,TRBV28,CASSSTLDEQYF,TGTGCCAGCAGTTCCACTCTGGACGAGCAGTACTTC
few,TRBJ1-5,.,TRBV7-8,CASSGHVGALLGGNQPQHF,TGTGCCAGCAGCGGACACGTCGGGGCGCTATTAGGGGGCAATCAGCCCCAGCATTTT
.,TRBJ2-2,.,TRBV6-5,CASSYGQPTGELFF,TGTGCCAGCAGTTACGGGCAGCCCACCGGGGAGCTGTTTTTT
.,TRBJ1-2,.,TRBV9,CASSVDAGRDLYGYTF,TGTGCCAGCAGCGTAGATGCGGGACGCGACCTCTATGGCTACACCTTC
.,TRBJ2-7,TRBD2,TRBV30,CAWRPRRDSGGAWEQYF,TGTGCCTGGAGGCCCCGGCGGGATAGCGGGGGGGCGTGGGAGCAGTACTTC
.,TRBJ1-5,.,TRBV4-1,CASSQDFDRHNQPQHF,TGCGCCAGCAGCCAAGATTTTGACAGGCACAATCAGCCCCAGCATTTT
few,TRBJ2-5,.,TRBV9,CASSRDSETQYF,TGTGCCAGCAGCCGGGACTCAGAGACCCAGTACTTC
.,TRBJ1-1,.,TRBV19,CASNNRVTEAFF,TGTGCCAGTAATAACAGGGTCACTGAAGCTTTCTTT
.,TRBJ1-2,.,TRBV20-1,CSAARGYGYTF,TGCAGTGCTGCACGGGGTTACGGCTACACCTTC
few,TRBJ1-1,.,TRBV7-2,CASSLRGVNTEAFF,TGTGCCAGCAGCTTACGGGGGGTGAACACTGAAGCTTTCTTT